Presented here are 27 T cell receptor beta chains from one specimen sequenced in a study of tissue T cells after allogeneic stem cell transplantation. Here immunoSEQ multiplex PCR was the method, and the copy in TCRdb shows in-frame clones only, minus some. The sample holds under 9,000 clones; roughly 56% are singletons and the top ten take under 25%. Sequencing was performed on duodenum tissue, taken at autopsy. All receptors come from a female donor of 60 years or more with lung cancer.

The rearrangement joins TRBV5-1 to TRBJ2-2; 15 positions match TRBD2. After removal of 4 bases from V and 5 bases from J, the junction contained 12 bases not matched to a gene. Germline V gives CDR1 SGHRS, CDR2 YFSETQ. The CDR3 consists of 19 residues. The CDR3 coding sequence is TGCGCCAGCAGCCAAGTCCCGGGACTAGCGGGAGGTGGAACCGGGGAGCTGTTTTTT. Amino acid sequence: CASSQVPGLAGGGTGELFF.

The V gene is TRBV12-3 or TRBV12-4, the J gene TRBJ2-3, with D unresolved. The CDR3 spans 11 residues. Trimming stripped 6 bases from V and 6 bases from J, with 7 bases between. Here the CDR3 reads CASSIRDTQYF. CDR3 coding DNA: TGTGCCAGCAGCATACGGGATACGCAGTATTTT.

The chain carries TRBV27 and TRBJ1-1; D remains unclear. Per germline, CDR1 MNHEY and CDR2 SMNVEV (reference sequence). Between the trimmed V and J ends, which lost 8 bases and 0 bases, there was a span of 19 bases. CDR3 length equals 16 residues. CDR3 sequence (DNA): TGTGCCAGCCGGAGTATACCGCCTATGATGAACACTGAAGCTTTCTTT. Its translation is CASRSIPPMMNTEAFF.

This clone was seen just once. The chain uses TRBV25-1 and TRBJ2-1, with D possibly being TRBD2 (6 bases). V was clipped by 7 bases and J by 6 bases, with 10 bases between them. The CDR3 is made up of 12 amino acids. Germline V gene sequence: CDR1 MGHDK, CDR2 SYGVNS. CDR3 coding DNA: TGTGCCAGCAATGGACTAAGCAATGAGCAGTTCTTC. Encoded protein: CASNGLSNEQFF.

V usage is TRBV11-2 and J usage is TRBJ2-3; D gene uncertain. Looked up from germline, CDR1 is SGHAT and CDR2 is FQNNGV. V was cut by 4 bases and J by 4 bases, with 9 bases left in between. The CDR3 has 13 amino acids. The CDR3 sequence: CASSSALSDTQYF. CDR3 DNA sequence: TGTGCCAGCAGCTCCGCCCTCTCAGATACGCAGTATTTT.

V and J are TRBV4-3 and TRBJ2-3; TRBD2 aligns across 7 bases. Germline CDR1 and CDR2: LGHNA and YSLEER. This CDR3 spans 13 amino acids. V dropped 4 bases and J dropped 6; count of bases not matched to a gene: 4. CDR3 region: CASSLGRGDTQYF. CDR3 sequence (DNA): TGCGCCAGCAGCCTAGGGCGGGGGGATACGCAGTATTTT.

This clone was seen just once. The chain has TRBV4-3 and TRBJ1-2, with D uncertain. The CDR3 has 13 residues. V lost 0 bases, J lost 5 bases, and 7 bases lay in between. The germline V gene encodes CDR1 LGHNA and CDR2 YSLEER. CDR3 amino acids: CASSQDGPYGYTF. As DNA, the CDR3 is TGCGCCAGCAGCCAAGATGGGCCTTATGGCTACACCTTC.

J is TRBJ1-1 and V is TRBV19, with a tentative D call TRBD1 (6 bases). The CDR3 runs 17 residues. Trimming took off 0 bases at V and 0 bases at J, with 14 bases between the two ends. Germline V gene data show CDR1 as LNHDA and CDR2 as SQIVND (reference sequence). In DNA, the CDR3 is TGTGCCAGTAGTATAGATCTTCGGGGGCCCGTGAACACTGAAGCTTTCTTT. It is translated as CASSIDLRGPVNTEAFF.

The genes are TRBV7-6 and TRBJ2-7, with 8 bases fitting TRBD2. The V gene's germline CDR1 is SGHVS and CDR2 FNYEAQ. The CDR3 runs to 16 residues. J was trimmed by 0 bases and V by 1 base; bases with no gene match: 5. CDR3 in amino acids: CASSLGSSGASYEQYF. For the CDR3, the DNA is TGTGCCAGCAGCTTAGGTAGTAGCGGGGCCTCCTACGAGCAGTACTTC.

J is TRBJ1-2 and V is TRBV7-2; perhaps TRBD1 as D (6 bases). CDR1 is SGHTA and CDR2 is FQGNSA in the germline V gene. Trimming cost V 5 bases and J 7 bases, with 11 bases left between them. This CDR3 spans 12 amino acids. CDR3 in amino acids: CASSVQGIGYTF. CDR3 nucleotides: TGTGCCAGCAGCGTCCAGGGGATTGGCTACACCTTC.

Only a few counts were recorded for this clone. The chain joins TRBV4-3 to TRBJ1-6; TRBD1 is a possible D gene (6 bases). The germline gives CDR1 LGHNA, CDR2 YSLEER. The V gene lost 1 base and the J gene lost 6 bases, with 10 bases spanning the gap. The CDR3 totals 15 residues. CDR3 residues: CASSQGQGRNSPLHF. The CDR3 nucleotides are TGCGCCAGCAGCCAAGGGCAGGGGCGTAATTCACCCCTCCACTTT.

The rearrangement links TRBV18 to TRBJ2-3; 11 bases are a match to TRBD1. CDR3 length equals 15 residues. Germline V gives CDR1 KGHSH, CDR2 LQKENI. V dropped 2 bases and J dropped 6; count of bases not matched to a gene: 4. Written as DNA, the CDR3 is TGTGCCAGCTCACCATGGGACAGGGGGTTCGATACGCAGTATTTT. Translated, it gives CASSPWDRGFDTQYF.

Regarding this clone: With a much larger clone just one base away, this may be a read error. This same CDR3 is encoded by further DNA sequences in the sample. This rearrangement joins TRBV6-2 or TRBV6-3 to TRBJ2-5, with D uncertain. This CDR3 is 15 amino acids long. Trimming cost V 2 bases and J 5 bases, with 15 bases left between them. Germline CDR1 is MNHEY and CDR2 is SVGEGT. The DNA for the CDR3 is TGTGCCAGCAGTTACGGGCGACGGGTTCCGGAGACCCAGTACTTC. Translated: CASSYGRRVPETQYF.

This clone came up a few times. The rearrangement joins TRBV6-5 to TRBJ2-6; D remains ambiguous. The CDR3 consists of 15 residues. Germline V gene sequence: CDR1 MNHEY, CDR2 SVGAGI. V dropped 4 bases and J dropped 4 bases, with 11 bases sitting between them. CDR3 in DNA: TGTGCCAGCAGTTCCCCCCCATCGGGGGCCAACGTCCTGACTTTC. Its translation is CASSSPPSGANVLTF.

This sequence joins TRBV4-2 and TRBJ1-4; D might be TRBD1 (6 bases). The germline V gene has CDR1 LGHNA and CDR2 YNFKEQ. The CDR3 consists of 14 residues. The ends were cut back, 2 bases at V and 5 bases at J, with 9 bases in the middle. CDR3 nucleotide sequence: TGTGCCAGCAGCCAAAACAGGGAGAATGAAAAACTGTTTTTT. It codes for CASSQNRENEKLFF.

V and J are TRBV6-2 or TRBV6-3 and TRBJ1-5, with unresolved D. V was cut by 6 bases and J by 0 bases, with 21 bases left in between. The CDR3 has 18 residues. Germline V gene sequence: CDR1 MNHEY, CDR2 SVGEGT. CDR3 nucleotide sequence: TGTGCCAGCAGCCCATTTCGTTCATGGGGTTATAGCAATCAGCCCCAGCATTTT. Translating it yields CASSPFRSWGYSNQPQHF.

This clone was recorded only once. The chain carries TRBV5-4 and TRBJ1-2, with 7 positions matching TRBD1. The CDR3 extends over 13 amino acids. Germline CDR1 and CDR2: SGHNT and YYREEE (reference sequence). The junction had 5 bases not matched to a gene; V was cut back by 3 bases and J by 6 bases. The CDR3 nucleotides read TGTGCCAGCAGCTCGTTTACAGGGGATGGCTACACCTTC. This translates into CASSSFTGDGYTF.

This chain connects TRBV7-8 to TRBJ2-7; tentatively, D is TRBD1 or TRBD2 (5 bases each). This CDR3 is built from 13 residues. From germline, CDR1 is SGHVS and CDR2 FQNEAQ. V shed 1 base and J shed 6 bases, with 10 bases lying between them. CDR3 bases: TGTGCCAGCAGCTTAGGTGGGGGAAGCGAGCAGTACTTC. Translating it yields CASSLGGGSEQYF.

CDR3 DNA sequence: TGTGCCAGCAGCTTGGAGACAGGACGGATGAACACTGAAGCTTTCTTT. Its translation: CASSLETGRMNTEAFF. The genes are TRBV5-6 and TRBJ1-1, with D perhaps matching TRBD1 (6 bases). The germline gives CDR1 SGHDT, CDR2 YYEEEE. V was clipped by 0 bases and J by 0 bases, with 12 bases between them. The CDR3 length is 16 residues.

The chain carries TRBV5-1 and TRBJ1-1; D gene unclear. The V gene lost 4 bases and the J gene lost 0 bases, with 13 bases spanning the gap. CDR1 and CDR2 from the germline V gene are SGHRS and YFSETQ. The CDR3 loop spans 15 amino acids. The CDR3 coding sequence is TGCGCCAGCAGCCTCCAAGCGGGTATGAACACTGAAGCTTTCTTT. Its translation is CASSLQAGMNTEAFF.

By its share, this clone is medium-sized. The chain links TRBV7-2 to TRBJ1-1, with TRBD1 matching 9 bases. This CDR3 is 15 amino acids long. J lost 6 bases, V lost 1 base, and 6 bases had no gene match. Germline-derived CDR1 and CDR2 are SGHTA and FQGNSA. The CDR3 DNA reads TGTGCCAGCAGCTTAGGAGGACAGGGGAGGCCTGAAGCTTTCTTT. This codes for CASSLGGQGRPEAFF. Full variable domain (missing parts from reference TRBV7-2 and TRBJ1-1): GAGVSQSPSNKVTEKGKDVELRCDPISGHTALYWYRQSLGQGLEFLIYFQGNSAPDKSGLPSDRFSAERTGGSVSTLTIQRTQQEDSAVYLCASSLGGQGRPEAFFGQGTRLTVV.

DNA of the CDR3: TGCAGTGCTAGTGACTCAGGGTCCGGAAACACCATATATTTT. Its translation: CSASDSGSGNTIYF. The J gene is TRBJ1-3, the V gene TRBV20-1; D might be TRBD1 (5 bases). The V and J ends lost 3 bases and 4 bases respectively, with 13 bases between them. Germline V gene lookup returns CDR1 DFQATT and CDR2 SNEGSKA (reference sequence). This CDR3 is 14 amino acids long.

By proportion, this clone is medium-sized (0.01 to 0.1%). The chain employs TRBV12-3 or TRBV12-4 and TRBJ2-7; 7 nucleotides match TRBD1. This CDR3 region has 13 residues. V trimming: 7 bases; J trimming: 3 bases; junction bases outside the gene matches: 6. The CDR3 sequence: CASTPGQFYEQYF. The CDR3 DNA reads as TGTGCCAGCACTCCGGGACAGTTCTACGAGCAGTACTTC.

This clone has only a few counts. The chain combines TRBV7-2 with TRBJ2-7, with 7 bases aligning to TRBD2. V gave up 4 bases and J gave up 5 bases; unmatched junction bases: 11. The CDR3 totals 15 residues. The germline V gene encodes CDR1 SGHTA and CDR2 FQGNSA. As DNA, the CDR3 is TGTGCCAGCAGCTCCGGGTTCGGGGGGAAAAACGAGCAGTACTTC. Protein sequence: CASSSGFGGKNEQYF.

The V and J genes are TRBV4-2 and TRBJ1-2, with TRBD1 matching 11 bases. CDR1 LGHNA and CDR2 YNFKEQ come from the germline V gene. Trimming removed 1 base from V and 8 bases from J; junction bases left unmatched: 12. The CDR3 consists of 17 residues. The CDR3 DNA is TGTGCCAGCAGCCAAGTGTCGGGACAGGGGGGAACTGGAGGCTACACCTTC. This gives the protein CASSQVSGQGGTGGYTF.

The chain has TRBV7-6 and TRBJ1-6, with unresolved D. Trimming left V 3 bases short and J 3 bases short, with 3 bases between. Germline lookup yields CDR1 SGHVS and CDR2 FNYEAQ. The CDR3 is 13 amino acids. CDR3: CASSLDYNSPLHF. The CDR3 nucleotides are TGTGCCAGCAGCTTGGACTATAATTCACCCCTCCACTTT.

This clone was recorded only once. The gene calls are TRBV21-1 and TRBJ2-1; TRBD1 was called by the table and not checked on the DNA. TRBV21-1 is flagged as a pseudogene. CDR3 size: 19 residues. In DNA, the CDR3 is TGTGCCAGCAGCAAAGGGGAAAGTTGGGACAGGGGGCATTACAATGAGCAGTTCTTC. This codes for CASSKGESWDRGHYNEQFF.